A selection of T cell receptor beta chains follows, all from one sample in a study of PD-L1 blockade in urothelial cancer. Method: immunoSEQ multiplex PCR; TCRdb's copy keeps in-frame clones and lacks some. This table has fewer than 45,000 clones, roughly 88% appearing once. The sample here was PBMCs, taken around atezolizumab (anti-PD-L1) treatment. The receptors stem from a donor at least 40 years old with urothelial cancer. The CDR3 runs from the conserved cysteine through the conserved F or W. D genes are given only for firm matches. Some rows have no size entry. The others give once, few or many, or a class for an expanded clone.

v_gene,j_gene,abundance,d_gene,CDR3aa,CDR3nt
TRBV15,TRBJ2-5,-,-,CATSRGGGAGETQYF,TGTGCCACCAGCAGAGGTGGGGGGGCCGGAGAGACCCAGTACTTC
TRBV2,TRBJ2-7,-,TRBD1,CASEDRSYEQYF,TGTGCCAGCGAGGACAGGAGCTACGAGCAGTACTTC
TRBV12-5,TRBJ2-5,once,TRBD1,CASGSSGLRGQGETQYF,TGTGCTAGTGGTTCCTCGGGGCTAAGGGGGCAGGGGGAGACCCAGTACTTC
TRBV7-9,TRBJ2-7,-,-,CASSSPWADTYYEQYF,TGTGCCAGCAGCTCGCCGTGGGCGGACACCTACTACGAGCAGTACTTC
TRBV28,TRBJ1-1,-,-,CASSLGQTYTEAFF,TGTGCCAGCAGTCTCGGACAGACCTACACTGAAGCTTTCTTT
TRBV5-4,TRBJ2-1,-,TRBD2,CASSPGGTIYNEQFF,TGTGCCAGCAGCCCCGGGGGGACCATCTACAATGAGCAGTTCTTC
TRBV7-2,TRBJ1-5,-,TRBD1,CASSPGGAGGNQPQHF,TGTGCCAGCAGTCCAGGGGGCGCGGGGGGCAATCAGCCCCAGCATTTT
TRBV11-2,TRBJ2-1,-,TRBD2,CASSFSGLAGISLYNEQFF,TGTGCCAGCAGCTTCTCCGGGCTAGCGGGAATTTCACTTTACAATGAGCAGTTCTTC
TRBV19,TRBJ2-1,-,-,CASSMWDKSNEQFF,TGTGCCAGTAGTATGTGGGACAAGAGCAATGAGCAGTTCTTC
TRBV19,TRBJ2-7,-,-,CASSTGLGTYEQYF,TGTGCCAGTAGTACCGGCCTAGGAACCTACGAGCAGTACTTC
TRBV9,TRBJ2-3,-,TRBD2,CASSDTGAGGWDTQYF,TGTGCCAGCAGCGACACGGGAGCGGGAGGATGGGATACGCAGTATTTT
TRBV6-5,TRBJ1-5,few,-,CASSYDLQGRQPQHF,TGTGCCAGCAGTTACGACCTCCAGGGAAGGCAGCCCCAGCATTTT
TRBV7-2,TRBJ2-7,-,-,CASSQGGTGGTRQYF,TGTGCCAGCAGCCAGGGAGGGACAGGTGGTACGCGGCAGTACTTC
TRBV5-3,TRBJ2-2,-,-,CARSLLGGVAGELFF,TGTGCCAGAAGCTTGTTGGGGGGTGTTGCCGGGGAGCTGTTTTTT
TRBV28,TRBJ2-1,few,-,CASTPPELYNEQFF,TGTGCCAGCACCCCCCCGGAGCTCTACAATGAGCAGTTCTTC
TRBV5-1,TRBJ2-1,-,TRBD2,CASSPTPTSGSYNEQFF,TGCGCCAGCAGCCCCACTCCAACTAGCGGTTCCTACAATGAGCAGTTCTTC
TRBV6-5,TRBJ1-2,once,-,CASSYSQGQPNYGYTF,TGTGCCAGCAGTTACTCGCAGGGGCAACCTAACTATGGCTACACCTTC
TRBV10-3,TRBJ2-7,-,TRBD1,CAISLTDRPPYEQYF,TGTGCCATCAGCCTTACGGACAGGCCCCCCTACGAGCAGTACTTC
TRBV18,TRBJ1-5,-,-,CASSPPARWSNQPQHF,TGTGCCAGCTCACCACCGGCTAGGTGGAGCAATCAGCCCCAGCATTTT
TRBV5-5,TRBJ2-7,-,TRBD2,CASSLSSGRYEQYF,TGTGCCAGCAGCTTGTCCAGCGGGAGATACGAGCAGTACTTC
TRBV5-6,TRBJ2-1,-,-,CASSFPEREQFF,TGTGCCAGCAGCTTCCCGGAGCGCGAGCAGTTCTTC
TRBV7-2,TRBJ1-2,few,TRBD1,CASSLTGLYGYTF,TGTGCCAGCAGCCTGACAGGGCTCTATGGCTACACCTTC
TRBV9,TRBJ2-2,-,-,CASSVEGGSTGELFF,TGTGCCAGCAGCGTAGAAGGAGGGTCCACCGGGGAGCTGTTTTTT
TRBV5-5,TRBJ1-3,-,-,CASSDYRLRSGNTIYF,TGTGCCAGCAGCGATTACAGGCTCCGCTCTGGAAACACCATATATTTT
TRBV14,TRBJ2-7,-,-,CASSQAVAGTVHHEQYF,TGTGCCAGCAGCCAAGCGGTGGCGGGGACCGTCCACCACGAGCAGTACTTC
TRBV25-1,TRBJ2-6,-,-,CASSGVGSGANVLTF,TGTGCCAGCAGCGGGGTGGGTTCGGGGGCCAACGTCCTGACTTTC
TRBV5-1,TRBJ2-7,-,TRBD1,CASSMGDRSSYEQYF,TGCGCCAGCAGCATGGGGGACAGGAGCTCCTACGAGCAGTACTTC
TRBV4-1,TRBJ1-2,few,-,CASSAPPVGDTPGDYGYTF,TGCGCCAGCAGCGCCCCACCGGTCGGGGACACTCCTGGGGACTATGGCTACACCTTC
TRBV5-4,TRBJ2-5,once,TRBD2,CASSLWLAGGQETQYF,TGTGCCAGCAGCTTATGGTTAGCGGGAGGGCAAGAGACCCAGTACTTC
TRBV18,TRBJ2-7,-,TRBD1,CASSPPGLGTAEGEQYF,TGTGCCAGCTCACCACCGGGTCTAGGGACAGCCGAAGGCGAGCAGTACTTC
TRBV19,TRBJ1-5,few,TRBD1,CASRTGTNQPQHF,TGTGCCAGTAGGACAGGGACCAATCAGCCCCAGCATTTT
TRBV18,TRBJ1-1,-,-,CASSPTGYTLGAFF,TGTGCCAGCTCACCGACGGGATACACCTTAGGGGCTTTCTTT
TRBV7-9,TRBJ2-7,-,-,CASSARGLDYEQYF,TGTGCCAGCAGCGCCAGGGGTTTGGATTACGAGCAGTACTTC